The clone carrying this T cell receptor beta chain occurred many times. Stable hyperthyroidism meant no progression to ophthalmopathy within 18 months of follow-up. Amplification of the TCR beta CDR3 regions used RNA transcripts (as template). RT-PCR in the first round used HTBI primers; a second-round multiplex PCR followed. TCRdb used MiXCR to reprocess the multiplex PCR reads, holding one entry per CDR3 protein. In the table there are tens of thousands of distinct CDR3 sequences, 50% of which are singletons. The sample is drawn from a study of Graves' ophthalmopathy and Graves' hyperthyroidism. Trimming removed 7 bases at V and 1 base at J, with 11 bases between. The CDR3 runs to 13 residues. Germline-derived CDR1 and CDR2 are SGHRS and YFSETQ.

This rearrangement joins TRBV5-1 to TRBJ1-2, with D perhaps matching TRBD1 (5 bases). Sequenced: peripheral blood. This TCR came from an adult woman with stable Graves' hyperthyroidism. CDR3 amino acids: CASSPDINYGYTF. CDR3 sequence (DNA): TGCGCCAGCTCACCGGACATTAACTATGGCTACACCTTC.